This T cell receptor (beta chain) was recovered during a study of T cells after yellow fever vaccination. Trimming took 4 bases from V and 7 from J; bases not matched to a gene: 6. CDR1 is SGHTA, CDR2 FQGNSA, per germline. This CDR3 comprises 13 residues. TCRdb re-called the 5' RACE reads through MiXCR, storing one row per CDR3 protein. The table shows some 300,000 distinct CDR3 sequences, with around 10% occurring only once. The receptor's source is a man between 18 and 35 years old who received the YFV17D yellow fever vaccine. The chain employs TRBV7-2 and TRBJ2-5; 7 bases match TRBD1. This sample comprised CD4+ T cells sorted from PBMCs, obtained 45 days after the yellow fever booster vaccination. The CDR3 region is CASSSQGEGTQYF. The CDR3 DNA is TGTGCCAGCAGCTCTCAGGGGGAAGGGACCCAGTACTTC.